The entry that follows covers one T cell receptor beta chain sequence. These data are taken from a study of blood T cell repertoires in COVID-19. Study at large: Whether acute or convalescent, the COVID-19 samples came from the United States, Italy and Spain. In each case, the material was cDNA or gDNA derived from T cells, B-cell-depleted T cells, or PBMCs.

With 1 base removed from V and 1 base from J, the gap between germline ends came to 7 bases. The CDR3 runs 14 residues. Germline V gives CDR1 SEHNR, CDR2 FQNEAQ (reference sequence). This study enrolled people aged 18 to 89 from about 26 US geographic areas. Donors in Cohort 3 who had recovered were those with two negative PCRs, healthcare professional clearance, or resolution of their symptoms. Assay: immunoSEQ multiplex PCR; the TCRdb copy retains only in-frame clones and omits some. The table has about 180,000 clones, 88% seen once. The receptor comes from a young woman who had recovered from COVID-19. The sequencing sample was made of PBMCs or T cells enriched from blood (not recorded which). The chain is built from TRBV7-9 and TRBJ1-1; the D is unclear. The CDR3 loop is CASSLGHPNTEAFF. In DNA form, the CDR3 reads TGTGCCAGCAGCTTAGGACACCCGAACACTGAAGCTTTCTTT.